The 30 T cell receptor beta chains given below trace back to one sample, sequenced in a study of technical replicates of blood from several donors listed by TCRdb under 2017. Library generation was performed with the immunoSEQ multiplex PCR assay. What TCRdb holds here is the immuneACCESS table cut down to in-frame rearrangements. Part of the clones is not present; checked against another copy, under half of the missing clones reflect an unresolved V gene, and the others are unexplained. The sample table lists about 61,000 clones, about 90% of them with a count of one. The top ten constitute approximately 5.2% of the sample. Source material: PBMCs. These receptors were obtained from a human donor in good health. Some clones in this sample may be carry-over from other donors' samples.

V gene TRBV5-8 combines with J gene TRBJ2-6; D may be TRBD2 (5 bases). Per germline, CDR1 SGHTS and CDR2 YDEGEE. This CDR3 has 14 amino acids. V gave up 3 bases and J gave up 4 bases, with 8 bases separating them. CDR3 DNA: TGTGCCAGCAGCTCCGGAGGAGGGGCCAACGTCCTGACTTTC. This translates into CASSSGGGANVLTF.

The CDR3 spells CSVPEAHQPQHF. CDR3 sequence (DNA): TGCAGCGTTCCAGAGGCTCATCAGCCCCAGCATTTT. The chain carries TRBV29-1 and TRBJ1-5, with D unclear. Trimming removed 5 bases at V and 5 bases at J, with 10 bases between. This CDR3 comprises 12 residues. The germline CDR1 and CDR2 sequences are SQVTM and ANQGSEA.

The chain combines TRBV7-9 with TRBJ1-6; 7 bases are a match to TRBD1. The CDR3 spans 14 residues. The V gene's germline CDR1 is SEHNR and CDR2 FQNEAQ (reference sequence). The V segment lost 5 bases and the J segment 9 bases; nucleotides outside the gene matches: 7. For the CDR3, the DNA is TGTGCCAGCAGCCAGGAAAGGGACAGTTCACCCCTCCACTTT. Translation gives CASSQERDSSPLHF.

The chain recombines TRBV18 with TRBJ2-2, with 8 bases matching TRBD1. This CDR3 has 16 amino acids. V lost 0 bases, J lost 4 bases, and 4 bases stayed unmatched. Per germline, CDR1 KGHSH and CDR2 LQKENI. CDR3 region: CASSPPNRGSTGELFF. The CDR3 DNA follows: TGTGCCAGCTCACCACCCAACAGGGGGTCCACCGGGGAGCTGTTTTTT.

This clone occurred once. The V and J genes are TRBV7-3 and TRBJ2-3; TRBD2 is a possible D gene (5 bases). The germline gives CDR1 SGHTA, CDR2 FQGTGA. The CDR3 spans 14 residues. V gave up 2 bases and J gave up 6 bases, with 12 bases separating them. The chain's CDR3 is CASSLSPGKDTQYF. The CDR3 DNA reads TGTGCCAGCAGCTTATCTCCGGGGAAGGATACGCAGTATTTT. The full variable domain, rest sourced from reference TRBV7-3 and TRBJ2-3, is GAGVSQTPSNKVTEKGKYVELRCDPISGHTALYWYRQSLGQGPEFLIYFQGTGAADDSGLPNDRFFAVRPEGSVSTLKIQRTERGDSAVYLCASSLSPGKDTQYFGPGTRLTVL.

CDR3 in amino acids: CASTPRGLGSTDTQYF. The CDR3 DNA follows: TGTGCCAGCACGCCCCGGGGACTAGGCAGCACAGATACGCAGTATTTT. The genes are TRBV7-2 and TRBJ2-3; 8 bases are shared with TRBD2. The CDR3 has 16 residues. CDR1 and CDR2 from the germline V gene are SGHTA and FQGNSA. Trimming took 7 bases from V and 0 from J; bases not matched to a gene: 9.

This sequence joins TRBV7-9 and TRBJ1-1; the D is unclear. The CDR3 has 12 residues. Trimming cost V 5 bases and J 4 bases, with 8 bases left between them. Germline assignment: CDR1 SEHNR and CDR2 FQNEAQ (reference sequence). DNA for the CDR3: TGTGCCAGCAGCCCGGAGGCCACTGAAGCTTTCTTT. This gives the protein CASSPEATEAFF.

This chain connects TRBV5-8 to TRBJ1-2, with a tentative D call TRBD1 (5 bases). Deletions cut 6 bases from V and 1 base from J, with 19 bases between. Germline CDR1 reads SGHTS; CDR2 reads YDEGEE. The CDR3 consists of 16 residues. DNA of the CDR3: TGTGCCAGCAACAACCGCGTGCGACAGCTTAACTATGGCTACACCTTC. Amino acids: CASNNRVRQLNYGYTF.

The chain has TRBV7-3 and TRBJ2-1; D possibly corresponds to TRBD2 (7 bases). V was shortened by 8 bases and J by 8 bases, with 22 bases between the two germline ends. The CDR3 runs 15 residues. Germline CDR1 is SGHTA and CDR2 is FQGTGA. The CDR3 DNA reads TGTGCCAGCGCCTCGTGGGGGGGCGGTGTGGATGAGCAGTTCTTC. Its protein is CASASWGGGVDEQFF.

This chain links TRBV7-9 with TRBJ1-6, with 11 bases matching TRBD1. This CDR3 has 16 amino acids. Trimming took 5 bases from V and 8 from J; bases not matched to a gene: 8. Germline V gene data show CDR1 as SEHNR and CDR2 as FQNEAQ (reference sequence). CDR3 DNA: TGTGCCAGCAGCCCCAGGACAGGGGGCAGGTATTCACCCCTCCACTTT. This translates into CASSPRTGGRYSPLHF.

The rearrangement uses TRBV4-3 and TRBJ1-1; D gene uncertain. The CDR3 covers 15 residues. The ends were cut back, 2 bases at V and 6 bases at J, with 16 bases in the middle. CDR1 LGHNA and CDR2 YSLEER come from the germline V gene. CDR3 loop: CASSQKFPAVAEAFF. Here the CDR3 DNA reads TGCGCCAGCAGCCAAAAGTTCCCCGCGGTTGCTGAAGCTTTCTTT.

This chain joins TRBV10-3 and TRBJ2-1, with D possibly TRBD1 on 6 matching bases. The V gene's germline CDR1 is ENHRY and CDR2 SYGVKD. The CDR3 totals 16 residues. V was shortened by 4 bases and J by 0 bases, with 13 bases between the two germline ends. The CDR3 coding sequence is TGTGCCATCAGTGGGGGTGGGGGCAGCTCCTACAATGAGCAGTTCTTC. Translated: CAISGGGGSSYNEQFF.

The J gene is TRBJ1-2, the V gene TRBV2, with D possibly matching TRBD1 (6 bases). This CDR3 comprises 13 residues. Germline assignment: CDR1 SNHLY and CDR2 FYNNEI. The V gene lost 6 bases and the J gene lost 4 bases, with 12 bases spanning the gap. In nucleotides, the CDR3 is TGTGCCAGCAGGGGGGCCGGCCTCTATGGCTACACCTTC. Amino acid sequence: CASRGAGLYGYTF. The full variable domain, in which reference TRBV2 and TRBJ1-2 provide the parts outside the CDR3, is EPEVTQTPSHQVTQMGQEVILRCVPISNHLYFYWYRQILGQKVEFLVSFYNNEISEKSEIFDDQFSVERPDGSNFTLKIRSTKLEDSAMYFCASRGAGLYGYTFGSGTRLTVV.

This rearrangement joins TRBV19 to TRBJ1-4, with D perhaps TRBD1 (5 bases). Trimming stripped 7 bases from V and 8 bases from J, with 17 bases between. This CDR3 spans 14 amino acids. Germline V gives CDR1 LNHDA, CDR2 SQIVND (reference sequence). DNA of the CDR3: TGTGCCAGTACCAATGAGCGGGGGAGGGAAAAACTGTTTTTT. Translating it yields CASTNERGREKLFF.

The CDR3 coding sequence is TGCGCCAGCAGCTTGGCCGGGGGCTATAATTCACCCCTCCACTTT. This sequence encodes CASSLAGGYNSPLHF. The chain employs TRBV5-1 and TRBJ1-6; a weak D match, TRBD1 (5 bases). The germline V and J ends were trimmed by 0 bases and 3 bases, with 7 bases remaining between them. The CDR3 sequence is 15 residues long. Germline V CDR1 and CDR2: SGHRS, YFSETQ.

This clone showed up just once. This sequence joins TRBV18 and TRBJ1-5; 10 bases are shared with TRBD1. V dropped 5 bases and J dropped 7; count of bases not matched to a gene: 5. CDR1 and CDR2 from the germline V gene are KGHSH and LQKENI. There are 14 residues in the CDR3. Here the CDR3 DNA reads TGTGCCAGCTCATCCCTGGACAGGGGGCAGCCCCAGCATTTT. Translation: CASSSLDRGQPQHF.

The chain links TRBV29-1 to TRBJ1-2, with D unresolved. Trimming stripped 2 bases from V and 0 bases from J, with 7 bases between. This CDR3 region has 13 residues. Germline values: CDR1 SQVTM, CDR2 ANQGSEA. CDR3 region: CSVEQVANYGYTF. The CDR3 DNA reads TGCAGCGTTGAACAGGTAGCTAACTATGGCTACACCTTC.

CDR3 sequence: CATSRDLRTGGRGGTEAFF. The DNA for the CDR3 is TGTGCCACCAGCAGAGATTTGCGGACAGGGGGACGGGGTGGCACTGAAGCTTTCTTT. This chain links TRBV15 with TRBJ1-1; 10 bases map to TRBD1. Germline V gene data show CDR1 as LNHNV and CDR2 as YYDKDF (reference sequence). Trimming removed 0 bases from V and 4 bases from J; junction bases left unmatched: 14. The CDR3 sequence is 19 residues long.

The V call is TRBV4-3, the J call TRBJ2-3; 10 positions match TRBD1. CDR1 and CDR2 from the germline V gene are LGHNA and YSLEER. The length of the CDR3 is 17 residues. V gave up 4 bases and J gave up 4 bases; unmatched junction bases: 11. The CDR3 is CASSPDRGPAFADTQYF. CDR3 DNA: TGCGCCAGCAGCCCAGACAGGGGGCCAGCATTCGCAGATACGCAGTATTTT.

This chain uses TRBV7-8 with TRBJ2-7; the D gene is possibly TRBD2 (5 bases). CDR3 size: 15 residues. CDR1 and CDR2 from the germline V gene are SGHVS and FQNEAQ. The V gene lost 4 bases and the J gene lost 3 bases, with 16 bases spanning the gap. DNA for the CDR3: TGTGCCAGCAGCTCCGGTGCGGGTAGATACTACGAGCAGTACTTC. It yields the protein CASSSGAGRYYEQYF.

The V gene is TRBV7-2, the J gene TRBJ1-1; unclear D gene. The ends were cut back, 8 bases at V and 5 bases at J, with 15 bases in the middle. The length of the CDR3 is 13 residues. The germline V gene encodes CDR1 SGHTA and CDR2 FQGNSA. This chain's CDR3 is CASAYTGGTEAFF. The CDR3 DNA sequence: TGTGCCAGCGCATACACGGGTGGGACTGAAGCTTTCTTT. Full variable domain (rest looked up from reference TRBV7-2 and TRBJ1-1): GAGVSQSPSNKVTEKGKDVELRCDPISGHTALYWYRQSLGQGLEFLIYFQGNSAPDKSGLPSDRFSAERTGGSVSTLTIQRTQQEDSAVYLCASAYTGGTEAFFGQGTRLTVV.

The chain couples TRBV25-1 to TRBJ2-1, with 10 bases matching TRBD2. Germline V CDR1 and CDR2: MGHDK, SYGVNS. The CDR3 sequence is 18 residues long. V shed 0 bases, J shed 2 bases, and the junction held 7 bases outside the gene matches. The CDR3: CASSEYFTSGTPYNEQFF. DNA for the CDR3: TGTGCCAGCAGTGAATACTTCACTAGCGGGACCCCCTACAATGAGCAGTTCTTC. The full variable domain, completed using reference TRBV25-1 and TRBJ2-1, is EADIYQTPRYLVIGTGKKITLECSQTMGHDKMYWYQQDPGMELHLIHYSYGVNSTEKGDLSSESTVSRIRTEHFPLTLESARPSHTSQYLCASSEYFTSGTPYNEQFFGPGTRLTVL.

The chain has TRBV19 and TRBJ2-2; TRBD2 aligns across 11 bases. The CDR3 spans 16 residues. CDR1 and CDR2 (germline): LNHDA, SQIVND (reference sequence). V lost 6 bases, J lost 1 base, and 4 bases stayed unmatched. In DNA form, the CDR3 reads TGTGCCAGTAGCCCTAGCGGGAGGTGGAACACCGGGGAGCTGTTTTTT. As protein: CASSPSGRWNTGELFF.

The V gene is TRBV4-2, the J gene TRBJ2-3; D unclear. Germline V gene data show CDR1 as LGHNA and CDR2 as YNFKEQ. V lost 3 bases and J lost 2, with 6 bases in between. CDR3 length equals 13 residues. The CDR3 DNA reads TGTGCCAGCAGCCACGAACTCACAGATACGCAGTATTTT. Amino acids: CASSHELTDTQYF.

V and J are TRBV11-2 and TRBJ2-7; the D is unclear. V was trimmed by 8 bases and J by 3 bases, leaving 8 bases between them. The CDR3 runs to 11 residues. Germline loops: CDR1 SGHAT, CDR2 FQNNGV. The CDR3, as DNA: TGTGCCAGCGGAGTTCACTACGAGCAGTACTTC. Translation: CASGVHYEQYF.

In nucleotides, the CDR3 is TGTGCCATCAGTCTAGCGGGAGGTAACTACGAGCAGTACTTC. Protein sequence: CAISLAGGNYEQYF. V and J are TRBV10-3 and TRBJ2-7, with 11 bases aligning to TRBD2. This CDR3 has 14 residues. With V trimmed by 5 bases and J by 3 bases, 3 bases remained unmatched. Germline V lookup: CDR1 ENHRY, CDR2 SYGVKD.

The rearrangement uses TRBV29-1 and TRBJ1-1; 7 nucleotides match TRBD1. Germline CDR1 reads SQVTM; CDR2 reads ANQGSEA. Trimming removed 8 bases from V and 4 bases from J; junction bases left unmatched: 10. The CDR3 is made up of 13 amino acids. In nucleotides, the CDR3 is TGCAGCTTAAAGACAGGGCCCGGCACTGAAGCTTTCTTT. Its translation: CSLKTGPGTEAFF.

This clone was observed a single time. V and J are TRBV15 and TRBJ2-1, with 11 positions matching TRBD1. V shed 0 bases and J 8 bases; nucleotides not matched to a gene: 6. Germline CDR1 and CDR2: LNHNV and YYDKDF (reference sequence). The CDR3 covers 16 residues. DNA of the CDR3: TGTGCCACCAGCAGAGATAGCGGACAGGGGGCTGATGAGCAGTTCTTC. Protein: CATSRDSGQGADEQFF.

V is TRBV7-9 and J is TRBJ1-1; D is unclear. The V end was cut by 5 bases, the J end by 1 base, with 2 bases between. The germline V gene has CDR1 SEHNR and CDR2 FQNEAQ (reference sequence). The CDR3 runs 11 residues. The CDR3 nucleotides are TGTGCCAGCAGCCAGAACACTGAAGCTTTCTTT. It codes for CASSQNTEAFF.

V is TRBV7-2 and J is TRBJ2-5, with D possibly matching TRBD2 (7 bases). Trimming pared 6 bases from V and 1 base from J, leaving 12 bases between. Germline lookup yields CDR1 SGHTA and CDR2 FQGNSA. The CDR3 has 14 amino acids. CDR3 DNA: TGTGCCAGCAGGGGAGGGGGACGCCAAGAGACCCAGTACTTC. Protein: CASRGGGRQETQYF.